This T cell receptor beta chain was captured in a study of blood T cell repertoires in COVID-19. For the study at large: PBMCs, B-cell-depleted T cells, or T cells were the source of the cDNA or gDNA that made up the material.

Original processing methods: By means of reference gene primer amplification, nucleated cell counts were estimated. Libraries were prepared by immunoSEQ multiplex PCR; TCRdb keeps only in-frame clonotypes and omits some of them. The DNA was the basis for D and trimming; V, J and clone size are from that table. The sample contains some 340,000 clones, around 85% of which appear only once. Germline V lookup: CDR1 SQVTM, CDR2 ANQGSEA. The CDR3 loop spans 13 amino acids. Trimming removed 4 bases at V and 5 bases at J, with 11 bases between. This clonotype was obtained from a young woman with acute or convalescent COVID-19. The sample was peripheral blood. V is TRBV29-1 and J is TRBJ2-2; D is undetermined. The CDR3 region has the DNA TGCAGCGTTGTTCAGGAACGGACCGGGGAGCTGTTTTTT. Translation gives CSVVQERTGELFF.